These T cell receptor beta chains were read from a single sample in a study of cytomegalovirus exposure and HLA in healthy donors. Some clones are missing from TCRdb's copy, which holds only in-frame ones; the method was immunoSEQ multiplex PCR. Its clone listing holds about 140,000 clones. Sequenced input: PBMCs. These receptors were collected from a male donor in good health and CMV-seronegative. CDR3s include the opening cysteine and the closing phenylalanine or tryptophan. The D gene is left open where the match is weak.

DNA: TGCGCCAGCAGCCAAGTCGGGGATCAGTCTGGAAACACCATATATTTT
CDR3: CASSQVGDQSGNTIYF
J: TRBJ1-3
V: TRBV4-3
D: .

DNA: TGTGCCAGTAGCCCAGGACAGGGGCGAGGCTACACCTTC
CDR3: CASSPGQGRGYTF
J: TRBJ1-2
V: TRBV19
D: TRBD1

DNA: TGTGCCTCAAAATCCGGGGGACTCAACGAGCAGTACTTC
CDR3: CASKSGGLNEQYF
J: TRBJ2-7
V: TRBV28
D: .

DNA: TGTGCCAGCAGTCCTGGCAGGGGTCAGGGTCCCCAGCATTTT
CDR3: CASSPGRGQGPQHF
J: TRBJ1-5
V: TRBV27
D: .

DNA: TGTGCCTGGAGCGGGTGGGGAGAAGGCAATCAGCCCCAGCATTTT
CDR3: CAWSGWGEGNQPQHF
J: TRBJ1-5
V: TRBV30
D: .

DNA: TGTGCCAGCTCATCACCTCAGGGGAAGAACACTGAAGCTTTCTTT
CDR3: CASSSPQGKNTEAFF
J: TRBJ1-1
V: TRBV18
D: .

DNA: TGTGCCAGCAGCCCTCGACAGGACGGGACCCACTCCTACGAGCAGTACTTC
CDR3: CASSPRQDGTHSYEQYF
J: TRBJ2-7
V: TRBV7-9
D: .

DNA: TGTGCCAGCAGCCCTCGCGGGGGGGGCTGGGAGCAGTACTTC
CDR3: CASSPRGGGWEQYF
J: TRBJ2-7
V: TRBV7-3
D: TRBD2

DNA: TGTGCCTGGACCGTCGGACTAATGGAGACCCAGTACTTC
CDR3: CAWTVGLMETQYF
J: TRBJ2-5
V: TRBV30
D: .

DNA: TGTGCCAGCAGCTTAGTACCGAGACTAGCAGGGTCCACAAATACGCAGTATTTT
CDR3: CASSLVPRLAGSTNTQYF
J: TRBJ2-3
V: TRBV7-2
D: TRBD2

DNA: TGCGCCAGCAGCTTGGACCCTAGCGCGACAGATACGCAGTATTTT
CDR3: CASSLDPSATDTQYF
J: TRBJ2-3
V: TRBV5-1
D: .

DNA: TGTGCCAGCAGTCCGACAGGGGGCTCCTACGAGCAGTACTTC
CDR3: CASSPTGGSYEQYF
J: TRBJ2-7
V: TRBV4-2
D: TRBD1

DNA: TGTGCCAACACCCCTAGCGGGAGCTCCTACAATGAGCAGTTCTTC
CDR3: CANTPSGSSYNEQFF
J: TRBJ2-1
V: TRBV30
D: TRBD2

DNA: TGTGCCAGCAGCTTAGTCGCGACAGAAGAATATGGCTACACCTTC
CDR3: CASSLVATEEYGYTF
J: TRBJ1-2
V: TRBV7-2
D: .

DNA: TGCAGCGTTGAAGGGGGAACTAGCGGGACCTACAATGAGCAGTTCTTC
CDR3: CSVEGGTSGTYNEQFF
J: TRBJ2-1
V: TRBV29-1
D: TRBD2

DNA: TGTGCCTGGAGTGTACTGGGGACAGTCTACAATGAGCAGTTCTTC
CDR3: CAWSVLGTVYNEQFF
J: TRBJ2-1
V: TRBV30
D: TRBD1

DNA: TGTGCCAGCAGCTCACACTTGACAGGGGTCGATGGGGCCAACGTCCTGACTTTC
CDR3: CASSSHLTGVDGANVLTF
J: TRBJ2-6
V: TRBV11-2
D: TRBD1

DNA: TGTGCCACCTCTTCTGGCGGCCGGAACACCGGGGAGCTGTTTTTT
CDR3: CATSSGGRNTGELFF
J: TRBJ2-2
V: TRBV10-3
D: .

DNA: TGTGCCAGTAAGCGAGGAGACTATGGCTACACCTTC
CDR3: CASKRGDYGYTF
J: TRBJ1-2
V: TRBV19
D: .

DNA: TGTGCCAGTAGTCGTTTGCCGGGTAAGAACACCGGGGAGCTGTTTTTT
CDR3: CASSRLPGKNTGELFF
J: TRBJ2-2
V: TRBV19
D: .

DNA: TGTGCCAGCAGGCGGACACCGAACACCGGGGAGCTGTTTTTT
CDR3: CASRRTPNTGELFF
J: TRBJ2-2
V: TRBV6-5
D: .

DNA: TGTGCCAGCAGCTCTATCGACAGGGGAAGCTACGAGCAGTACTTC
CDR3: CASSSIDRGSYEQYF
J: TRBJ2-7
V: TRBV7-6
D: TRBD1

DNA: TGCGCCAGCAGCCAAGAACCCCACCCCATTTCCACAGTTCCCTATGGCTACACCTTC
CDR3: CASSQEPHPISTVPYGYTF
J: TRBJ1-2
V: TRBV4-3
D: .

DNA: TGTGCCACCGGTCGGCGGGAGTCCTACAATGAGCAGTTCTTC
CDR3: CATGRRESYNEQFF
J: TRBJ2-1
V: TRBV6-5
D: TRBD2

DNA: TGCAGCGTTCAGGGGCAAAATGGCTACACCTTC
CDR3: CSVQGQNGYTF
J: TRBJ1-2
V: TRBV29-1
D: .

DNA: TGTGCCAGCAGCCCCCCACAGGGACAGAAGCAGTACTTC
CDR3: CASSPPQGQKQYF
J: TRBJ2-7
V: TRBV14
D: TRBD1

DNA: TGCGCCAGCAGCAGCGGGACTAGCGGGCCGAGCTCCTACAATGAGCAGTTCTTC
CDR3: CASSSGTSGPSSYNEQFF
J: TRBJ2-1
V: TRBV5-1
D: TRBD2

DNA: TGTGCCAGCAGTTTAAATAATGAGGATGAGCAGTTCTTC
CDR3: CASSLNNEDEQFF
J: TRBJ2-1
V: TRBV27
D: .

DNA: TGTGCCAGCAGTGACTCGATTGGCAGGGCAAAACTGTTTTTT
CDR3: CASSDSIGRAKLFF
J: TRBJ1-4
V: TRBV6-4
D: .

DNA: TGTGCCAGCAGTCCTCAGGGGGGAAACTACAATGAGCAGTTCTTC
CDR3: CASSPQGGNYNEQFF
J: TRBJ2-1
V: TRBV28
D: .

DNA: TGTGCCAGCAGTTACCGGGACAGGGGTACCTACGAGCAGTACTTC
CDR3: CASSYRDRGTYEQYF
J: TRBJ2-7
V: TRBV6-5
D: TRBD1

DNA: TGTGCCAGTAGTGGGCTAGCTGGATGGTACGAGCAGTACTTC
CDR3: CASSGLAGWYEQYF
J: TRBJ2-7
V: TRBV19
D: .

DNA: TGTGCCAGCAGCTTAGAAAGGACAGGGGTGAACACTGAAGCTTTCTTT
CDR3: CASSLERTGVNTEAFF
J: TRBJ1-1
V: TRBV11-2
D: TRBD1

DNA: TGCGCCAGCAGCTTGGAAGGGGGCAGCTATAATTCACCCCTCCACTTT
CDR3: CASSLEGGSYNSPLHF
J: TRBJ1-6
V: TRBV5-1
D: TRBD1

DNA: TGCAGCGTTGACCAGAGAGGACAGGGTAAACAACAAGAGACCCAGTACTTC
CDR3: CSVDQRGQGKQQETQYF
J: TRBJ2-5
V: TRBV29-1
D: TRBD1

DNA: TGTGCCAGCAGCACTACTAGCGGAGTTCAAGAGACCCAGTACTTC
CDR3: CASSTTSGVQETQYF
J: TRBJ2-5
V: TRBV7-7
D: TRBD2

DNA: TGTGCCAGCAGCCCGGGGGCCTACGAGCAGTACTTC
CDR3: CASSPGAYEQYF
J: TRBJ2-7
V: TRBV5-4
D: .

DNA: TGTGCCAGTAGTTACCCCCAGGATAGACCAGATTACGAGCAGTACTTC
CDR3: CASSYPQDRPDYEQYF
J: TRBJ2-7
V: TRBV19
D: .

DNA: TGTGCCAGCAGCGCAGACAGGGTTAACTATGGCTACACCTTC
CDR3: CASSADRVNYGYTF
J: TRBJ1-2
V: TRBV5-6
D: TRBD1

DNA: TGTGCCAGCAGCTTCGGGGGGGCCCCCTACGAGCAGTACTTC
CDR3: CASSFGGAPYEQYF
J: TRBJ2-7
V: TRBV9
D: TRBD2

DNA: TGTGCCAGCAGGGGAGGATTGGGGCAGCCCCAGCATTTT
CDR3: CASRGGLGQPQHF
J: TRBJ1-5
V: TRBV25-1
D: .

DNA: TGCAGCGTTGGACTAGCGAACGAGCAGTACTTC
CDR3: CSVGLANEQYF
J: TRBJ2-7
V: TRBV29-1
D: TRBD2

DNA: TGTGCCAGCAGGGCAGCGGGAGTGCCCTCCTACGAGCAGTACTTC
CDR3: CASRAAGVPSYEQYF
J: TRBJ2-7
V: TRBV6-5
D: TRBD2

DNA: TGTGCCAGCTCAACAGGGGGCGAGACCCAGTACTTC
CDR3: CASSTGGETQYF
J: TRBJ2-5
V: TRBV18
D: TRBD1

DNA: TGTGCCAGCAGTGAAGCGAGAGGCGGCTACGAGCAGTACTTC
CDR3: CASSEARGGYEQYF
J: TRBJ2-7
V: TRBV6-1
D: .

DNA: TGTGCCAGCAGTTTTTATCAGGATCGCGCGAACGATGAGCAGTTCTTC
CDR3: CASSFYQDRANDEQFF
J: TRBJ2-1
V: TRBV6-5
D: .

DNA: TGTGCCAGCAGCTGGGGGGGGGCTGGTAATTCACCCCTCCACTTT
CDR3: CASSWGGAGNSPLHF
J: TRBJ1-6
V: TRBV7-8
D: .

DNA: TGCAGCGTTGAGACAGGGATCATGAACACTGAAGCTTTCTTT
CDR3: CSVETGIMNTEAFF
J: TRBJ1-1
V: TRBV29-1
D: TRBD1